This T cell receptor (beta chain) is from a study of blood T cells in healthy people across ages. Overall study findings and caveats: Because sorting was not performed, PBMCs prevented conclusive naive versus antigen-experienced comparison. Donor CMV infection status was unknown, possibly confounding age-related changes in expanded clonotypes. Estimates of total diversity, which came from one million sequenced T cells, were considered to be underestimates.

A sample-barcoded 5' primer and a J-beta primer mix were used in a second PCR of roughly 6 to 11 cycles. One entry per CDR3 protein results from TCRdb running MiXCR on the 5' RACE reads. The table has under 1,000,000 distinct CDR3 sequences, 36% seen once. A few counts support this clonotype. Its specificity is not known. The sequence was obtained from a man between 18 and 29 years old in good health. Sequencing used blood.

CDR3 nucleotide sequence: TGTGCCAGCAAGGGGCTGGGGGAGCAGTACTTC. Residues: CASKGLGEQYF. The chain is built from TRBV12-3 or TRBV12-4 and TRBJ2-7; D possibly corresponds to TRBD1 (5 bases). The ends were cut back, 7 bases at V and 7 bases at J, with 11 bases in the middle. The CDR3 covers 11 residues.